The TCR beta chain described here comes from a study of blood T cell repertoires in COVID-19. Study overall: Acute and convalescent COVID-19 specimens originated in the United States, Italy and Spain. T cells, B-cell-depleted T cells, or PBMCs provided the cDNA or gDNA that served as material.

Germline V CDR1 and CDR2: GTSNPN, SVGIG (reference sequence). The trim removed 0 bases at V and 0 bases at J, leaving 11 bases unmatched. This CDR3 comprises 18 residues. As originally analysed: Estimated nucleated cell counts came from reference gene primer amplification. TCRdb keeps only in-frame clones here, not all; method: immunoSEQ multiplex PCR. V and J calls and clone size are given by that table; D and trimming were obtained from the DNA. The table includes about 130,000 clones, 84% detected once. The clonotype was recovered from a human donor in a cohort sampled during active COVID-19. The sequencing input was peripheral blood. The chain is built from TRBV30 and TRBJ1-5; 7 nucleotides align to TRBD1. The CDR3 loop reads CAWSVSGRGFDSNQPQHF. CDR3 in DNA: TGTGCCTGGAGTGTATCTGGCAGGGGGTTCGATAGCAATCAGCCCCAGCATTTT.